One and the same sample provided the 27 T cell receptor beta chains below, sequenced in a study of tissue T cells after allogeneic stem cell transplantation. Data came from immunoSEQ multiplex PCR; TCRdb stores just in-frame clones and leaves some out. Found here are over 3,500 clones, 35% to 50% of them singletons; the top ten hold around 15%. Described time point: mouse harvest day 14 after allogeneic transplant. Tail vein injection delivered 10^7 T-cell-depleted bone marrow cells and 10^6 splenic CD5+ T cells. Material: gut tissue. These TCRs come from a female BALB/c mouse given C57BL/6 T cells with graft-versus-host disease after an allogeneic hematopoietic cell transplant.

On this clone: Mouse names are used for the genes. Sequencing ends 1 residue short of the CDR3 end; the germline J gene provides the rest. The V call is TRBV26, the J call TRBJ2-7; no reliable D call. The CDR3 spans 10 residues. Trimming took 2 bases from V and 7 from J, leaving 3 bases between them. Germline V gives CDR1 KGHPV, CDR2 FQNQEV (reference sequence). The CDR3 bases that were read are TGTGCCAGCAGTCTGGAGGAACAGTAC. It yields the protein CASSLEEQY. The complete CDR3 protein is CASSLEEQYF.

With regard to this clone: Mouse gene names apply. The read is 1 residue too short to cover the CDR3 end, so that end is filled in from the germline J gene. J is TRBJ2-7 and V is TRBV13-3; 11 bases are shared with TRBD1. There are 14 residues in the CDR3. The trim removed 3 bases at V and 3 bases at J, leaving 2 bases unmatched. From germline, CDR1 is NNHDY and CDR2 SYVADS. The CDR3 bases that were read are TGTGCCAGCAGTGGGGGACAGGGGGGCTATGAACAGTAC. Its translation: CASSGGQGGYEQY. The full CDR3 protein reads CASSGGQGGYEQYF.

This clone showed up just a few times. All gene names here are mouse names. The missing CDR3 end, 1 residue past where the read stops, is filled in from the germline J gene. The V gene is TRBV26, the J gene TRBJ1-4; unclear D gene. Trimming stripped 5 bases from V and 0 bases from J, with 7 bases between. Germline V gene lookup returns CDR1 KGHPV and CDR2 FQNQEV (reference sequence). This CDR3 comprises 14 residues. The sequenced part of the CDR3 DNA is TGTGCCAGCAGTAGAGGGATTTCCAACGAAAGATTATTT. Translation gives CASSRGISNERLF. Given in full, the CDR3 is CASSRGISNERLFF.

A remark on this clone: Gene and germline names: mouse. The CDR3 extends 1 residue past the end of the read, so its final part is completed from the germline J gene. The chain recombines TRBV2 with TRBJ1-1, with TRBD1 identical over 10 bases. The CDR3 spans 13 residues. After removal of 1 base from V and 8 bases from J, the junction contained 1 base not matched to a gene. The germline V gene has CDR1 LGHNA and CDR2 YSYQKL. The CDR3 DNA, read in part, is TGTGCCAGCAGCCAAGGACAGGGGGCGGAAGTCTTC. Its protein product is CASSQGQGAEVF. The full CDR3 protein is CASSQGQGAEVFF.

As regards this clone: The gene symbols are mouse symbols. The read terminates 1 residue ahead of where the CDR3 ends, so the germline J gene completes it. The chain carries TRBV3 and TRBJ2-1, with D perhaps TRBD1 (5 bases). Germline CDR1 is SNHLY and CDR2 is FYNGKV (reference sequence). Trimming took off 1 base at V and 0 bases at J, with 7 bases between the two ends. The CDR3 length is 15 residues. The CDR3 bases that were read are TGTGCCAGCAGCTTAGGACAGTATAACTATGCTGAGCAGTTC. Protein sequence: CASSLGQYNYAEQF. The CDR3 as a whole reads CASSLGQYNYAEQFF. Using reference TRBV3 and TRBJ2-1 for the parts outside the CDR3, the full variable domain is GPKVLQIPSHQIIDMGQMVTLNCDPVSNHLYFYWYKQILGQQMEFLVNFYNGKVMEKSKLFKDQFSVERPDGSYFTLKIQPTALEDSAVYFCASSLGQYNYAEQFFGPGTRLTVL.

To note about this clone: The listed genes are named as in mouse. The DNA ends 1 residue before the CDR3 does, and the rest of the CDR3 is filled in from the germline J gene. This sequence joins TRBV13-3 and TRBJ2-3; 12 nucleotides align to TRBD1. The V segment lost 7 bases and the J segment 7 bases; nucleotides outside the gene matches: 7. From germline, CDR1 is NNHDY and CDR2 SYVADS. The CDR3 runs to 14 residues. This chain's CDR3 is CASARDRGPKTLYF. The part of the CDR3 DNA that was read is TGTGCCAGCGCCAGGGACAGGGGGCCAAAAACGCTGTAT.

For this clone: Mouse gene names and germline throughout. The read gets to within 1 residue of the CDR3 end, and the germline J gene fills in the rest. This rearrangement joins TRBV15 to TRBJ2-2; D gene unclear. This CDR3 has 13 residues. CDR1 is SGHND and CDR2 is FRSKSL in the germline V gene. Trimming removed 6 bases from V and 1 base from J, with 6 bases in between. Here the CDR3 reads CASSQQNTGQLYF. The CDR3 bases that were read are TGTGCCAGCAGCCAACAAAACACCGGGCAGCTCTAC.

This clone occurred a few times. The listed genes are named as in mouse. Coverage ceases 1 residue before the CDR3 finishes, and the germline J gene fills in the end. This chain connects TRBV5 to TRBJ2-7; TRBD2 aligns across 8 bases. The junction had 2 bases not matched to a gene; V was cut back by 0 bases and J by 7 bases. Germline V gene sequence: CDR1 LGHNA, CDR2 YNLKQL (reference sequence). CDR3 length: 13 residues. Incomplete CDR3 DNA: TGTGCCAGCAGCCAAGAATGGGGGGGAGAACAGTAC. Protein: CASSQEWGGEQY. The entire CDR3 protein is CASSQEWGGEQYF.

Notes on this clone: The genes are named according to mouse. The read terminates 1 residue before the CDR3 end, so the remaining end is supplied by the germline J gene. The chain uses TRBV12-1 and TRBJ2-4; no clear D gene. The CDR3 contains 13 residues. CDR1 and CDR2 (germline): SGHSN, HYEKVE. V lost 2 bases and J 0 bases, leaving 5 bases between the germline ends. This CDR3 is CASSPRSQNTLYF. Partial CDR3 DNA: TGTGCCAGCTCTCCCCGGAGTCAAAACACCTTGTAC.

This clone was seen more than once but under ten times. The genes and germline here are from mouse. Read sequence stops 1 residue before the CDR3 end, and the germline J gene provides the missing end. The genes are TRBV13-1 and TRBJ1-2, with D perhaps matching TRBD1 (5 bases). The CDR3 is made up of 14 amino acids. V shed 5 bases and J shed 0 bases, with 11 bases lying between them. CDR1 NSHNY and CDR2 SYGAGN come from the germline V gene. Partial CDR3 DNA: TGTGCCAGCAGCCTCGGACAATCAAACTCCGACTACACC. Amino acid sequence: CASSLGQSNSDYT. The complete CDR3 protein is CASSLGQSNSDYTF.

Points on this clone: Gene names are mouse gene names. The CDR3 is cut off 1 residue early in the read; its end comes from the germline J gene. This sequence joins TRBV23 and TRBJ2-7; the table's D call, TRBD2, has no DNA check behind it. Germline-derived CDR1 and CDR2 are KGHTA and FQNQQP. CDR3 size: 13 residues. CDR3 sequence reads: CSSSQMGYYEQYF. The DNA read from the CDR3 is TGCTCCAGCAGTCAAATGGGGTACTATGAACAGTAC.

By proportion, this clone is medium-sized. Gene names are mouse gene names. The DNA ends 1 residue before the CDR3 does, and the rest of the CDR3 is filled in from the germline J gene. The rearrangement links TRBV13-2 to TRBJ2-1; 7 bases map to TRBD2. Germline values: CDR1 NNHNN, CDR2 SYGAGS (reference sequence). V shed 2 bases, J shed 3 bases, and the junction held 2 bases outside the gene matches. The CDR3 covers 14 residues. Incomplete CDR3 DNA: TGTGCCAGCGGTGACCGGGGGGGCTATGCTGAGCAGTTC. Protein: CASGDRGGYAEQF. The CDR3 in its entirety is CASGDRGGYAEQFF.

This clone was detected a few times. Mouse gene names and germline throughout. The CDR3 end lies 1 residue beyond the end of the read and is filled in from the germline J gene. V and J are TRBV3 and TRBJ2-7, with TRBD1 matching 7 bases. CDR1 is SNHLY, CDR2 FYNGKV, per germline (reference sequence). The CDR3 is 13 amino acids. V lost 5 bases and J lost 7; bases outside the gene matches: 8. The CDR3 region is CASSLRDSGEQYF. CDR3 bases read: TGTGCCAGCAGCCTCCGGGACAGTGGGGAACAGTAC.

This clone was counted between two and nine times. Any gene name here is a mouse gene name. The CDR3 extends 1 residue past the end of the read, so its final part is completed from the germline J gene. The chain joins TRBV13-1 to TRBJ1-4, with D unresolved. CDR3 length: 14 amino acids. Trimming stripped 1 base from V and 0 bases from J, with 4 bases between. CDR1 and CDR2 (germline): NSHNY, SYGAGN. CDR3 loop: CASSDLFSNERLFF. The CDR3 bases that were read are TGTGCCAGCAGTGATCTTTTTTCCAACGAAAGATTATTT.

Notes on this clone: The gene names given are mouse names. The sequenced part of the CDR3 DNA is TGTGCCAGCAGTCGGGGACAGCCTTATGAACAGTAC. As protein: CASSRGQPYEQY. The complete CDR3 sequence is CASSRGQPYEQYF. This chain joins TRBV24 and TRBJ2-7; 7 positions agree with TRBD1. The DNA ends 1 residue before the CDR3 does, and the rest of the CDR3 is filled in from the germline J gene. This CDR3 region has 13 residues. After removal of 4 bases from V and 4 bases from J, the junction contained 4 bases not matched to a gene. CDR1 and CDR2 from the germline V gene are KGHTA and FRNEEI.

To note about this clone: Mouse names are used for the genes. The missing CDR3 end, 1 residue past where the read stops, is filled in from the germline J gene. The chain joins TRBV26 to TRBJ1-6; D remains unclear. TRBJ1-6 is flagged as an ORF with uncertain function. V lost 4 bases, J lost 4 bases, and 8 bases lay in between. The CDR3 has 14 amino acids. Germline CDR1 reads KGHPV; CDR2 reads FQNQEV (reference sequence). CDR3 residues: CASSPGLYNSPLYF. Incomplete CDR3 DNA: TGTGCCAGCAGTCCCGGGCTGTATAATTCGCCCCTCTAC.

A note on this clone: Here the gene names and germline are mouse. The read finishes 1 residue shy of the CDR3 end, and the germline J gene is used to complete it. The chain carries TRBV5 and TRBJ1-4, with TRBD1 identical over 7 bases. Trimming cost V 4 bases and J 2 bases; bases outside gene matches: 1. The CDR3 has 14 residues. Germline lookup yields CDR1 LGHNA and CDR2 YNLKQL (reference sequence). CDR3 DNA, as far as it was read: TGTGCCAGCAGCCCGACAGGGTCCAACGAAAGATTATTT. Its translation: CASSPTGSNERLF. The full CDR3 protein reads CASSPTGSNERLFF.

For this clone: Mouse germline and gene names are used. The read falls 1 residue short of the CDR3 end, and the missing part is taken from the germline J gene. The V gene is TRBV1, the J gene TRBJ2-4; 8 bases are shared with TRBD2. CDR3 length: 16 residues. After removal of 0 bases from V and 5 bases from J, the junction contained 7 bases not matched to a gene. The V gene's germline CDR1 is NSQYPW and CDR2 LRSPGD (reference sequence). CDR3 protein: CTCSADWGGPLNTLYF. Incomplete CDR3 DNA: TGCACCTGCAGTGCAGATTGGGGGGGGCCATTAAACACCTTGTAC.

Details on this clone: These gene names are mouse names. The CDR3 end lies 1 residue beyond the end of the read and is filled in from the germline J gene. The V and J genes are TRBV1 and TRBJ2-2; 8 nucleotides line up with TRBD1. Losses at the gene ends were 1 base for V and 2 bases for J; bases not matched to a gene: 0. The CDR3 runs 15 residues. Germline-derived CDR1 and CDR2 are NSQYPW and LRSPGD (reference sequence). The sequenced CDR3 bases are TGCACCTGCAGTGCAGCAGGGGGCAACACCGGGCAGCTCTAC. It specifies CTCSAAGGNTGQLY. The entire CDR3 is CTCSAAGGNTGQLYF.

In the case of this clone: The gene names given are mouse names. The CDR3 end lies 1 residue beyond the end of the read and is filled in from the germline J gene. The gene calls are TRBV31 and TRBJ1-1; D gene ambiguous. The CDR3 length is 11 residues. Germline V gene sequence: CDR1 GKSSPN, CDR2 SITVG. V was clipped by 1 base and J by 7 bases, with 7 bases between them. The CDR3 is CAWSPAEEVFF. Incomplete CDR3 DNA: TGTGCCTGGAGTCCGGCAGAAGAAGTCTTC.

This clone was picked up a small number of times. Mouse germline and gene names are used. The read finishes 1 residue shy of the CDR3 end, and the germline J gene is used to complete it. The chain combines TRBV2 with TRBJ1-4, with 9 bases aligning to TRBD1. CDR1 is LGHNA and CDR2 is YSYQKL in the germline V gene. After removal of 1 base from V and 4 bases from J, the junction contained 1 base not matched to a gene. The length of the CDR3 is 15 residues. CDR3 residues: CASSQGQGGNERLFF. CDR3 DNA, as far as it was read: TGTGCCAGCAGCCAAGGACAGGGGGGCAACGAAAGATTATTT.

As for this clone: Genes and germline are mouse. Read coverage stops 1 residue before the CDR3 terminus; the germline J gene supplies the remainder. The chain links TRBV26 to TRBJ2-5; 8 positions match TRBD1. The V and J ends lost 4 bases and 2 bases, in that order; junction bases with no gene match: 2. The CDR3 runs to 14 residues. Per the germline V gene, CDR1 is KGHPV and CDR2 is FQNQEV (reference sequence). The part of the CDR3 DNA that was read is TGTGCCAGCAGTCCACAGGGGGGCCAAGACACCCAGTAC. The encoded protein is CASSPQGGQDTQY. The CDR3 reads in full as CASSPQGGQDTQYF.

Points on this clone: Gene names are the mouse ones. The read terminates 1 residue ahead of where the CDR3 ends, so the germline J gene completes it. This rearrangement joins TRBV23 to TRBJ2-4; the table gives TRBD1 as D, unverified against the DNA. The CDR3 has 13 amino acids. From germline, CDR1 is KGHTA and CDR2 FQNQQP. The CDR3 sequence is CSSSRDKQNTLYF. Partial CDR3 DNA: TGCTCCAGCAGCCGGGACAAACAAAACACCTTGTAC.

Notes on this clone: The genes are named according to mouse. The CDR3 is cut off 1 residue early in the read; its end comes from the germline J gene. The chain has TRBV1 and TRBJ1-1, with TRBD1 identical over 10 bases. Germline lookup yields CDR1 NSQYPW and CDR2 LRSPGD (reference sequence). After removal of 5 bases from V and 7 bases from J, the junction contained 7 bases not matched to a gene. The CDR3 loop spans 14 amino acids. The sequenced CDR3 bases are TGCACCTGCAGTTCCCGGGACAGGGGAGGAGAAGTCTTC. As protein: CTCSSRDRGGEVF. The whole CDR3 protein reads CTCSSRDRGGEVFF.

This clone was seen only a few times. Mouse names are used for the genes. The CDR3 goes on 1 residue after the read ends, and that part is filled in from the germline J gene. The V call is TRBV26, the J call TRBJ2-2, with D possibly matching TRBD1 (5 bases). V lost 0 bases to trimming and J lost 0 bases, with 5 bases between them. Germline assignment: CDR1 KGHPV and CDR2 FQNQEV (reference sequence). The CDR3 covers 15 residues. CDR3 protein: CASSLSQANTGQLYF. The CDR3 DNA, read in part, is TGTGCCAGCAGTCTGTCACAGGCAAACACCGGGCAGCTCTAC.

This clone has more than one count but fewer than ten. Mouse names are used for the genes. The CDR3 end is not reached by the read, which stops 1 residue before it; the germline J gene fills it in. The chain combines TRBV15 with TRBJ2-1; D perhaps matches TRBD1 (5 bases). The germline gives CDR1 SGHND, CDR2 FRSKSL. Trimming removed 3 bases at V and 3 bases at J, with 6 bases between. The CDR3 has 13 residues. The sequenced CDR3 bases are TGTGCCAGCAGTTTCCAGGGCTATGCTGAGCAGTTC. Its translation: CASSFQGYAEQF. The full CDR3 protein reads CASSFQGYAEQFF.

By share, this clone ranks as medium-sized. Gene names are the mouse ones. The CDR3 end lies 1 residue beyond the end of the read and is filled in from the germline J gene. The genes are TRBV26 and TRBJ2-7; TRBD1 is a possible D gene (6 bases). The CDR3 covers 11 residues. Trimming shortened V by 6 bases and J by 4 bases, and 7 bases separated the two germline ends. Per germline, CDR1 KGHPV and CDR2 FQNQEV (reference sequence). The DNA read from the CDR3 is TGTGCCAGCAGGGGACAATATGAACAGTAC. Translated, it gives CASRGQYEQY. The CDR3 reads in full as CASRGQYEQYF.